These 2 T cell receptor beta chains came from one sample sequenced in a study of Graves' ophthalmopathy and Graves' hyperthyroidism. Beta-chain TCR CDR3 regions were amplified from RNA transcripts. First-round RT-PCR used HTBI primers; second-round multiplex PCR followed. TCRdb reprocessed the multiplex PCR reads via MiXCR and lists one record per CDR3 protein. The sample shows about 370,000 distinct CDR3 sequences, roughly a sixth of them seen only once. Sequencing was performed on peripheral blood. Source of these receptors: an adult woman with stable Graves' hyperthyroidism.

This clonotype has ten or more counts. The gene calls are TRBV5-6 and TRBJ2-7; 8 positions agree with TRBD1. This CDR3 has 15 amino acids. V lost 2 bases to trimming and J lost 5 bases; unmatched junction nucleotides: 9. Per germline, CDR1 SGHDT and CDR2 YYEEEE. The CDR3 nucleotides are TGTGCCAGCAGCTTACGCAGGGGGCTTTCCCACGAGCAGTACTTC. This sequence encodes CASSLRRGLSHEQYF.

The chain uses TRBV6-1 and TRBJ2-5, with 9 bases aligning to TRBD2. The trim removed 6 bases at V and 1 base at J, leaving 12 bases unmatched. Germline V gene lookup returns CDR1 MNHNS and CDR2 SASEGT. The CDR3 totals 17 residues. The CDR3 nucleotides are TGTGCCAGCAGACTCTATTCCGGGACTAGCCCCCAAGAGACCCAGTACTTC. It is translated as CASRLYSGTSPQETQYF.